Below, one T cell receptor (beta chain) is given with its context. As yet, its antigen is unknown. The sample belongs to a study of blood T cells in healthy people across ages. The study's findings and limits: TCR beta diversity tracked closely with naive T cell percentage.

Primed by a sample-barcoded 5' primer and a J-beta primer mix, a second PCR proceeded for 7 to 11 cycles. TCRdb processed the 5' RACE reads anew with MiXCR; each CDR3 protein has one entry. The sample yields about 1,500,000 distinct CDR3 sequences, about 30% seen once. This CDR3 comprises 11 residues. CDR1 and CDR2 (germline): SQVTM, ANQGSEA. V lost 8 bases to trimming and J lost 4 bases, with 10 bases between them. This sequence originates from a woman aged 25 to 39 in good health. V and J are TRBV29-1 and TRBJ2-3; D is unresolved. Material for sequencing was blood. CDR3 coding DNA: TGCAGCCTCCTTAAGGCAGATACGCAGTATTTT. It is translated as CSLLKADTQYF.